Shown below are 9 T cell receptor beta chains from a single sample sequenced in a study of blood T cell repertoires in COVID-19 (dated by TCRdb to the early 2020s). Library generation was performed with the immunoSEQ multiplex PCR assay. The table comes from immuneACCESS by way of TCRdb, which keeps in-frame sequences with V and J called. Part of the clones is missing from these tables; in studies checked, under half for an unresolved V gene and the rest for unknown reasons. This sample is represented by around 56,000 clones; more than 70% of them were singletons. The top ten constitute roughly 20% of the sample. The specimen sequenced was peripheral blood. These receptor sequences come from a human donor in a cohort sampled during active COVID-19.

The chain employs TRBV4-3 and TRBJ1-1, with D perhaps matching TRBD1 (5 bases). The CDR3 is 13 residues long. Trimming cost V 0 bases and J 6 bases, with 8 bases left between them. Germline assignment: CDR1 LGHNA and CDR2 YSLEER. CDR3 coding DNA: TGCGCCAGCAGCCAAGACAGGGTTTCTGAAGCTTTCTTT. Translated, it gives CASSQDRVSEAFF.

The chain uses TRBV7-9 and TRBJ2-3, with 9 bases identical to TRBD1. V lost 5 bases and J lost 0; bases outside the gene matches: 6. The CDR3 is 16 residues long. Germline V gene sequence: CDR1 SEHNR, CDR2 FQNEAQ (reference sequence). This CDR3 is CASSPRTGESTDTQYF. Here the CDR3 DNA reads TGTGCCAGCAGCCCCCGGACAGGGGAGAGCACAGATACGCAGTATTTT.

The chain employs TRBV7-2 and TRBJ1-1; D is ambiguous. V lost 5 bases and J lost 1, with 8 bases in between. The length of the CDR3 is 13 residues. Germline values: CDR1 SGHTA, CDR2 FQGNSA. The CDR3: CASSPRGNTEAFF. CDR3 nucleotides: TGTGCCAGCAGCCCCCGGGGGAACACTGAAGCTTTCTTT.

The chain combines TRBV11-2 with TRBJ1-1; D remains unclear. V lost 1 base and J lost 7, with 10 bases in between. The CDR3 is 13 amino acids. Germline V lookup: CDR1 SGHAT, CDR2 FQNNGV. The CDR3 is CASSLVGPGEAFF. In nucleotides, the CDR3 is TGTGCCAGCAGCTTAGTTGGGCCAGGTGAAGCTTTCTTT.

The chain recombines TRBV7-8 with TRBJ2-7, with 7 bases identical to TRBD2. The V gene end was trimmed by 5 bases and the J gene end by 3 bases; junction bases not matched to a gene: 10. The CDR3 length is 15 residues. The germline gives CDR1 SGHVS, CDR2 FQNEAQ. DNA for the CDR3: TGTGCCAGCAGCCCGCCTGGCCTAGCGGTCTACGAGCAGTACTTC. Translation gives CASSPPGLAVYEQYF.

This clone was detected only once. CDR3 in DNA: TGCGCCAGCAGCCAAGAGTCCCTGGTAAGGCGGGGGCGGCGCGATACGCAGTATTTT. This sequence encodes CASSQESLVRRGRRDTQYF. This chain uses TRBV4-1 with TRBJ2-3, with D possibly TRBD2 on 7 matching bases. The CDR3 has 19 residues. V was clipped by 0 bases and J by 6 bases, with 25 bases between them. Germline-derived CDR1 and CDR2 are MGHRA and YSYEKL.

The chain recombines TRBV7-9 with TRBJ1-1, with TRBD1 matching 10 bases. V trimming: 6 bases; J trimming: 10 bases; junction bases outside the gene matches: 11. The length of the CDR3 is 14 residues. Germline CDR1 is SEHNR and CDR2 is FQNEAQ (reference sequence). The CDR3 DNA reads TGTGCCAGCAGAGACTCCGACAGGGGGCTTCGAGCTTTCTTT. Amino acid sequence: CASRDSDRGLRAFF.

The J gene is TRBJ1-4, the V gene TRBV7-9; D is unclear. This CDR3 spans 14 amino acids. CDR1 SEHNR and CDR2 FQNEAQ come from the germline V gene (reference sequence). V lost 1 base to trimming and J lost 5 bases, with 8 bases between them. The CDR3: CASSLGAKNEKLFF. For the CDR3, the DNA is TGTGCCAGCAGCTTAGGGGCCAAAAATGAAAAACTGTTTTTT.

The CDR3 loop reads CASSLEYYGYTF. As DNA, the CDR3 is TGTGCCAGCAGCCTCGAGTACTATGGCTACACCTTC. V is TRBV12-3 or TRBV12-4 and J is TRBJ1-2; D is unresolved. V was pared by 6 bases and J by 3 bases, with 8 bases between. CDR3 length: 12 residues.